This is a list of T cell receptor beta chains from one sample in a study of metastatic and nonmetastatic thyroid tumors. TCRdb re-called the PCR reads with MiXCR. The sample consists of 20,000 or so clones, under 25% of them appearing once. The source material was adjacent normal tissue. Receptor source: a female donor with papillary thyroid cancer or a benign thyroid nodule (not recorded which). Some clones in this sample may be carry-over from other donors' samples. Both conserved end residues are part of each CDR3. Part of the rows lack a size; the others show once, few, many or a class for expanded clones.

TRBV6-1	12	NA	CASRRTGYEAFF
TRBV6-1	16	few	CASSSLILLGGTEAFF
TRBV18	17	NA	CASSPPLSGGMNTEAFF
TRBV6-4	17	medium-sized	CASSESWVLGSTDTQYF
TRBV27	14	NA	CASSSSSGANVLTF
TRBV11-3	16	NA	CASSLGGGDKNTEAFF
TRBV5-1	12	medium-sized	CASSLGVGELFF
TRBV2	14	once	CTSRSVTGIYEQYF
TRBV4-3	14	many	CASSQGSEGDEQYF
TRBV28	15	NA	CASSVIGRAYNELFF
TRBV20-1	16	NA	CSAMGVAGPTYNEQFF
TRBV30	10	many	CAWGRGEQFF
TRBV6-1	13	NA	CANMLRDGGELFF
TRBV6-1	15	NA	CASSEVEGADQPQHF
TRBV2	16	NA	CASSLDRSGSGNTIYF
TRBV18	14	few	CASGISCRPPYYTF
TRBV27	12	few	CASAVLGRGLYF
TRBV5-1	12	few	CASSPAGNTIYF
TRBV5-4	14	NA	CASSLLLAGDEQFF
TRBV20-1	12	few	CSAHRGSTEAFF
TRBV20-1	13	few	CSARRAGPYEQYF
TRBV5-1	12	NA	CASSPGSYGYTF
TRBV13	13	NA	CASSLEAKNIQYF
TRBV29-1	13	few	CSVEGGGGNTIYF
TRBV7-3	15	NA	CASSQAGGNTGELFF
TRBV6-1	15	NA	CASSEETYSGNTIYF
TRBV5-1	13	NA	CASSLASTGRRTF
TRBV13	20	NA	CASSLAGLTAGGLYNSPLHF
TRBV12-3/TRBV12-4	14	NA	CASSKTEGVQPQHF
TRBV6-1	15	few	CASSQEGTGFYGYTF
TRBV6-5	15	NA	CASSYSTQGSSIQYF
TRBV6-1	16	few	CASSLTSGALTDTQYF
TRBV18	15	once	CASSPGGTGPSPLHF
TRBV6-1	12	NA	CASSEMGYEQYF
TRBV7-2	15	NA	CVSSAHRGKGEKLFF
TRBV27	14	NA	CASSTRGEENIQYF
TRBV28	14	NA	CATNRDRRTEKLFF
TRBV7-9	14	NA	CASIINREYNEQSF
TRBV18	15	many	CASSDDRLLDNEQFF
TRBV28	15	NA	CASTGGSGVNYEQYF